This TCR beta chain was retrieved from a study of T cells in localized non-small cell lung cancer. Method: immunoSEQ multiplex PCR; TCRdb's copy keeps in-frame clones and lacks some. The table includes 60,000 to 75,000 clones, roughly four fifths detected once. Notes on the study in general: Of the tissues analyzed, uninvolved adjacent lung showed maximal T cell clonality, greater than tumor. Without multi-region sequencing, intratumor heterogeneity could not be excluded. Elevated blood T cell density was associated with longer overall survival.

As regards this clone: The antigen remains undetermined.

The junction had 2 bases not matched to a gene; V was cut back by 0 bases and J by 1 base. CDR3 length: 16 amino acids. From germline, CDR1 is SGDLS and CDR2 YYNGEE. Source: PBMCs, taken before any cancer treatment. This TCR derives from a man aged 35-75 years with stage II lung adenocarcinoma. This sequence joins TRBV9 and TRBJ2-2, with 8 positions matching TRBD1. DNA of the CDR3: TGTGCCAGCAGCGTAGTCGGGACAGGGAACACCGGGGAGCTGTTTTTT. This sequence encodes CASSVVGTGNTGELFF.